These 20 T cell receptor beta chains were all obtained from the same sample, sequenced in a study. From the RT-PCR reads, TCRdb called clonotypes with MiXCR, one entry per CDR3 protein. The sample consists of about 680,000 distinct CDR3 sequences, about 14% of them appearing once. Sequencing was performed on memory CD4+ T cells from blood. The receptors shown here come from a female donor in good health, serving as a healthy control.

This clonotype was observed a few times. The rearrangement uses TRBV15 and TRBJ1-4; D not certain. Trimming stripped 5 bases from V and 8 bases from J, with 12 bases between. Germline loops: CDR1 LNHNV, CDR2 YYDKDF (reference sequence). This CDR3 contains 13 residues. CDR3 nucleotides: TGTGCCACCAGCCGCGGAGCTGGGGAAAAACTGTTTTTT. Encoded protein: CATSRGAGEKLFF.

This clonotype was seen a handful of times. The chain recombines TRBV6-2 or TRBV6-3 with TRBJ1-1, with TRBD1 matching over 11 bases. CDR3 length: 15 amino acids. From germline, CDR1 is MNHEY and CDR2 SVGEGT. V was clipped by 5 bases and J by 6 bases; unmatched bases: 8. The CDR3 region is CASSNPGQGVAEAFF. Here the CDR3 DNA reads TGTGCCAGCAGTAATCCGGGACAGGGGGTTGCTGAAGCTTTCTTT.

This clonotype occurred many times. The V call is TRBV5-5, the J call TRBJ2-5; 10 bases align to TRBD1. Trimming removed 4 bases from V and 1 base from J; junction bases left unmatched: 7. The CDR3 length is 16 residues. The V gene's germline CDR1 is SGHKS and CDR2 YYEKEE (reference sequence). For the CDR3, the DNA is TGTGCCAGCAGCAGAACCGGGACAGGGGCCCAAGAGACCCAGTACTTC. It is translated as CASSRTGTGAQETQYF. The full variable domain, rest sourced from reference TRBV5-5 and TRBJ2-5, is DAGVTQSPTHLIKTRGQQVTLRCSPISGHKSVSWYQQVLGQGPQFIFQYYEKEERGRGNFPDRFSARQFPNYSSELNVNALLLGDSALYLCASSRTGTGAQETQYFGPGTRLLVL.

This clonotype has just a few counts. The chain combines TRBV7-2 with TRBJ1-3, with D unclear. Trimming cost V 1 base and J 5 bases, with 9 bases left between them. The CDR3 totals 14 residues. Germline V lookup: CDR1 SGHTA, CDR2 FQGNSA. CDR3 DNA sequence: TGTGCCAGCAGCTTAGAGGGTCAGCGAAACACCATATATTTT. Translating gives CASSLEGQRNTIYF.

This clonotype was counted only a few times. The chain carries TRBV29-1 and TRBJ1-1, with D maybe TRBD1 (6 bases). CDR1 and CDR2 from the germline V gene are SQVTM and ANQGSEA. V was clipped by 6 bases and J by 5 bases, with 13 bases between them. The CDR3 length is 12 residues. The CDR3 loop is CSVGGLRTEAFF. The CDR3, as DNA: TGCAGCGTCGGGGGGCTAAGGACTGAAGCTTTCTTT. Supplemented by reference TRBV29-1 and TRBJ1-1, the full variable domain reads SAVISQKPSRDICQRGTSLTIQCQVDSQVTMMFWYRQQPGQSLTLIATANQGSEATYESGFVIDKFPISRPNLTFSTLTVSNMSPEDSSIYLCSVGGLRTEAFFGQGTRLTVV.

This clonotype was seen many times. V gene TRBV6-5 combines with J gene TRBJ2-1, with a possible D match to TRBD1 (6 bases). V was shortened by 7 bases and J by 0 bases, with 10 bases between the two germline ends. Germline V gene data show CDR1 as MNHEY and CDR2 as SVGAGI. The CDR3 sequence is 14 residues long. The CDR3 nucleotides are TGTGCCAGCACCTCAGGGGTCTCCTACAATGAGCAGTTCTTC. It codes for CASTSGVSYNEQFF.

This clonotype was counted between two and nine times. J is TRBJ2-7 and V is TRBV20-1; D gene ambiguous. Germline CDR1 DFQATT, CDR2 SNEGSKA (reference sequence). The CDR3 is 12 residues long. Here the CDR3 reads CTVGSSAYEQYF. The DNA of the CDR3 is TGCACCGTGGGGTCGTCGGCCTACGAGCAGTACTTC.

This clonotype occurred many times. This chain joins TRBV20-1 and TRBJ1-1, with 8 bases that match TRBD1. The CDR3 extends over 13 amino acids. In germline, CDR1 is DFQATT, CDR2 SNEGSKA (reference sequence). J was trimmed by 0 bases and V by 7 bases; bases with no gene match: 4. CDR3 sequence (DNA): TGCAGTGTCCCGGGACAGGTGAACACTGAAGCTTTCTTT. Its protein is CSVPGQVNTEAFF.

This clonotype was detected many times. This chain uses TRBV15 with TRBJ2-1; D is ambiguous. V shed 0 bases and J shed 0 bases, with 15 bases lying between them. The germline CDR1 and CDR2 sequences are LNHNV and YYDKDF (reference sequence). This CDR3 has 18 amino acids. CDR3 sequence: CATSRDLVGQSSYNEQFF. The DNA of the CDR3 is TGTGCCACCAGCAGAGATCTGGTCGGGCAGAGCTCCTACAATGAGCAGTTCTTC.

In this sample, this clonotype turned up many times. V gene TRBV20-1 combines with J gene TRBJ2-5; tentatively, D is TRBD1 (6 bases). Trimming took off 0 bases at V and 4 bases at J, with 15 bases between the two ends. The V gene's germline CDR1 is DFQATT and CDR2 SNEGSKA (reference sequence). The CDR3 spans 15 residues. The CDR3 DNA follows: TGCAGTGCTAGAGATACCAGGGACACCGGAGAGACCCAGTACTTC. Protein product: CSARDTRDTGETQYF.

V and J are TRBV7-9 and TRBJ2-7; D unresolved. This CDR3 contains 13 residues. Trimming removed 2 bases from V and 7 bases from J, with 12 bases in between. Germline V gene data show CDR1 as SEHNR and CDR2 as FQNEAQ (reference sequence). In nucleotides, the CDR3 is TGTGCCAGCAGCTTAAATACAGACCAGGAGCAGTACTTC. It codes for CASSLNTDQEQYF.

The chain uses TRBV18 and TRBJ2-3; the D gene is possibly TRBD1 (6 bases). V lost 6 bases to trimming and J lost 2 bases, with 12 bases between them. This CDR3 has 14 amino acids. The germline gives CDR1 KGHSH, CDR2 LQKENI. The CDR3, as DNA: TGTGCCAGCTCCAGGGGCCCGATCACAGATACGCAGTATTTT. The encoded protein is CASSRGPITDTQYF.

The rearrangement links TRBV11-2 to TRBJ2-3, with 12 bases aligning to TRBD2. The CDR3 consists of 16 residues. J lost 4 bases, V lost 5 bases, and 7 bases had no gene match. Germline V lookup: CDR1 SGHAT, CDR2 FQNNGV. The CDR3 is CASSATLAGGADTQYF. The CDR3 bases are TGTGCCAGCAGCGCCACGCTAGCGGGAGGGGCAGATACGCAGTATTTT.

The CDR3 bases are TGTGCCAGCAGTAGGTCCGGGACGGTGAATGAGCAGTTCTTC. This sequence encodes CASSRSGTVNEQFF. The V gene is TRBV27, the J gene TRBJ2-1; D is perhaps TRBD1 or TRBD2 (5 bases each). Trimming took off 5 bases at V and 7 bases at J, with 15 bases between the two ends. The CDR3 spans 14 residues. The germline V gene encodes CDR1 MNHEY and CDR2 SMNVEV (reference sequence).

This clonotype turned up a few times. The gene calls are TRBV5-1 and TRBJ2-5; possibly TRBD2 for D (6 bases). This CDR3 has 16 residues. CDR1 SGHRS and CDR2 YFSETQ come from the germline V gene. With 4 bases removed from V and 2 bases from J, the gap between germline ends came to 18 bases. DNA of the CDR3: TGCGCCAGCAGCCCCGGGAGTATTAGCAGTCAAGAGACCCAGTACTTC. This encodes CASSPGSISSQETQYF.

This clonotype appeared a few times. This chain uses TRBV29-1 with TRBJ2-7; D ambiguous. The CDR3 runs 11 residues. Germline V gene data show CDR1 as SQVTM and CDR2 as ANQGSEA. CDR3 sequence reads: CSPTIRYEQYF. The CDR3 DNA follows: TGCTCCCCAACTATCAGATACGAGCAGTACTTC.

This clonotype was picked up many times. The chain combines TRBV15 with TRBJ2-3; D is uncertain. The CDR3 is 16 amino acids. Trimming removed 2 bases at V and 6 bases at J, with 18 bases between. CDR1 is LNHNV and CDR2 is YYDKDF in the germline V gene (reference sequence). The CDR3 nucleotides read TGTGCCACCAGCAGAACAATAGGGTCTTTCTTGGATACGCAGTATTTT. Encoded protein: CATSRTIGSFLDTQYF.

The rearrangement joins TRBV7-6 to TRBJ1-5; D might be TRBD1 (6 bases). Germline V CDR1 and CDR2: SGHVS, FNYEAQ. The CDR3 contains 16 residues. V lost 1 base and J lost 1, with 11 bases in between. The CDR3 sequence: CASSLGGQRSNQPQHF. CDR3 coding DNA: TGTGCCAGCAGCTTAGGGGGGCAGCGGAGCAATCAGCCCCAGCATTTT.

This clonotype was detected many times. The chain couples TRBV7-8 to TRBJ2-7, with D tentatively TRBD2 (6 bases). Germline-derived CDR1 and CDR2 are SGHVS and FQNEAQ. The V end was cut by 5 bases, the J end by 4 bases, with 18 bases between. The CDR3 has 15 amino acids. The CDR3 DNA sequence: TGTGCCAGCAGCCCTCGCGGGGATCCGGGTTACGAGCAGTACTTC. The encoded protein is CASSPRGDPGYEQYF.

This clonotype was seen only once. The CDR3 DNA follows: TGTGCCAGCAGTATAAGACAGGGGTTGGTTTACGAGCAGTACTTC. This encodes CASSIRQGLVYEQYF. V is TRBV27 and J is TRBJ2-7; 8 bases agree with TRBD1. Germline V CDR1 and CDR2: MNHEY, SMNVEV (reference sequence). With 5 bases clipped from V and 4 bases from J, the junction kept 10 bases outside the gene matches. This CDR3 spans 15 amino acids.